This T cell receptor beta chain comes out of a study of T cell changes during pregnancy in multiple sclerosis. V gave up 2 bases and J gave up 7 bases, with 11 bases separating them. The length of the CDR3 is 14 residues. Germline-derived CDR1 and CDR2 are KGHSH and LQKENI. Some clones are missing from TCRdb's copy, which holds only in-frame ones; the method was immunoSEQ multiplex PCR. The sample shows approximately 84,000 clones, around 94% of them seen only once. The chain couples TRBV18 to TRBJ2-2; D perhaps matches TRBD1 (6 bases). This receptor was obtained from a female donor in good health, enrolled as a control in a pregnancy study. Sequenced here: peripheral blood, sampled in the second trimester of pregnancy. The CDR3 sequence is CASSPVQGHGELFF. CDR3 DNA sequence: TGTGCCAGCTCACCAGTACAGGGACACGGGGAGCTGTTTTTT.